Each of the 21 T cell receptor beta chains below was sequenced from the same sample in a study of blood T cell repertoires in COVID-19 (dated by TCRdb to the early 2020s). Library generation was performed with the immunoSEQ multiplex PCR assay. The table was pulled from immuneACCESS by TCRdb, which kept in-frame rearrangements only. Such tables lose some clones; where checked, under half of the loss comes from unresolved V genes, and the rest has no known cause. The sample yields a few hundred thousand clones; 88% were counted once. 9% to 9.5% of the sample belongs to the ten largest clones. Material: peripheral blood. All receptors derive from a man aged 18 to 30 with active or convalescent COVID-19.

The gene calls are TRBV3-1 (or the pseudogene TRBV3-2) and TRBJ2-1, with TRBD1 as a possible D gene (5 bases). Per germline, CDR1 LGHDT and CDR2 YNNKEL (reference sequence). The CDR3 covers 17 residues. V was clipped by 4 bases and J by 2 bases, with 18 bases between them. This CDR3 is CASSPNPGAVAYNEQFF. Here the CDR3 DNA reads TGTGCCAGCAGCCCAAACCCTGGGGCGGTTGCCTACAATGAGCAGTTCTTC.

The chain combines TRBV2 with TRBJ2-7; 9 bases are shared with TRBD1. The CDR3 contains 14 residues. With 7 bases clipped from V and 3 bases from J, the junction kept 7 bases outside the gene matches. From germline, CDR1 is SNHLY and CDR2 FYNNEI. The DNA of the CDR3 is TGTGCCAGCAAGGCGGGGACAGGGTTCTACGAGCAGTACTTC. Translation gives CASKAGTGFYEQYF.

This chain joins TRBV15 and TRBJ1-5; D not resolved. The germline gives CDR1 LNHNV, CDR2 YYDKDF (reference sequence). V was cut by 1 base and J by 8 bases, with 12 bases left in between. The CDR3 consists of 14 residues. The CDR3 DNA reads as TGTGCCACCAGCAGAGTTCAGGTGTCGGAGCCCCAGCATTTT. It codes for CATSRVQVSEPQHF.

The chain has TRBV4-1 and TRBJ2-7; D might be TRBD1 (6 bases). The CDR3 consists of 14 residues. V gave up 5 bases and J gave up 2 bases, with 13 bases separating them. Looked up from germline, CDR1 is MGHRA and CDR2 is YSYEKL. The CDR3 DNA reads TGCGCCAGCAGCGCTCGTGAGGGGGCCTACGAGCAGTACTTC. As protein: CASSAREGAYEQYF.

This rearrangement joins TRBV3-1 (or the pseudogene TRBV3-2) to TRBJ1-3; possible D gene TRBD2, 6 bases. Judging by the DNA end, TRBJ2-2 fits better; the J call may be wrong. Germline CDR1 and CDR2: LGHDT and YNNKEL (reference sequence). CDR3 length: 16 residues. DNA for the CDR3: TGTGCCAGCAGTCCCCTCGCGCGGGGTTACACCGGGGAGCTGTTTTTT. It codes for CASSPLARGYTGELFF.

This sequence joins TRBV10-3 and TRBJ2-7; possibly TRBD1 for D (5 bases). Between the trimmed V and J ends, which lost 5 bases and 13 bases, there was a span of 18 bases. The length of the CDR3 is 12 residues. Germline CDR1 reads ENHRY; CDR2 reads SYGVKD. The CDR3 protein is CAISSLDSAYYF. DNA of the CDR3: TGTGCCATCAGTTCCCTTGACAGCGCCTACTACTTC.

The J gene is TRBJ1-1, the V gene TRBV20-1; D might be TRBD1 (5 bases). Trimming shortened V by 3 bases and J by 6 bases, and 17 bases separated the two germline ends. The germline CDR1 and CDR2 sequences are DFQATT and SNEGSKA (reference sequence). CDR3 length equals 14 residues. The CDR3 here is CSASFLGGRAEAFF. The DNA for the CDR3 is TGCAGTGCTAGTTTCCTGGGGGGGAGGGCTGAAGCTTTCTTT.

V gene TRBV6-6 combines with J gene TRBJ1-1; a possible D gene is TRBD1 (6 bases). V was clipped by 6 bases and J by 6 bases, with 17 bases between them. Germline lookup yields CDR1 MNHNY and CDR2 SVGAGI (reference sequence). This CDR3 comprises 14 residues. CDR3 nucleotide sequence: TGTGCCAGCAGCACCGGAGGGGGGGGCCCTGAAGCTTTCTTT. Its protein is CASSTGGGGPEAFF.

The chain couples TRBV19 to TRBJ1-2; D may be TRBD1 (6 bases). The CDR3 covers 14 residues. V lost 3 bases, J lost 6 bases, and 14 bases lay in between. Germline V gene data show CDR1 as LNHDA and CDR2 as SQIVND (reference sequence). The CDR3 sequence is CASSIVSGHDGYTF. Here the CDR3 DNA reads TGTGCCAGTAGTATTGTATCGGGACACGATGGCTACACCTTC.

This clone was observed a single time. The CDR3 DNA reads as TGTGCCAGCAGCTTAGGAGGCAAGGGCGGGGAGACCCAGTACTTC. Its translation is CASSLGGKGGETQYF. The chain is built from TRBV11-3 and TRBJ2-5; D is perhaps TRBD2 (5 bases). Trimming cost V 1 base and J 5 bases, with 14 bases left between them. This CDR3 region has 15 residues. The V gene's germline CDR1 is SGHNT and CDR2 YENEEA.

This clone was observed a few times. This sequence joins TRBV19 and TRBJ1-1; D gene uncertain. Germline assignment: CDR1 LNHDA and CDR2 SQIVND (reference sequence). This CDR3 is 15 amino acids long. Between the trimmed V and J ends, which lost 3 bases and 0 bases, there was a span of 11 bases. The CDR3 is CASSIPAALNTEAFF. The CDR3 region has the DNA TGTGCCAGTAGTATCCCGGCGGCCTTGAACACTGAAGCTTTCTTT. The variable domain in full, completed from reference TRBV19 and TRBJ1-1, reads DGGITQSPKYLFRKEGQNVTLSCEQNLNHDAMYWYRQDPGQGLRLIYYSQIVNDFQKGDIAEGYSVSREKKESFPLTVTSAQKNPTAFYLCASSIPAALNTEAFFGQGTRLTVV.

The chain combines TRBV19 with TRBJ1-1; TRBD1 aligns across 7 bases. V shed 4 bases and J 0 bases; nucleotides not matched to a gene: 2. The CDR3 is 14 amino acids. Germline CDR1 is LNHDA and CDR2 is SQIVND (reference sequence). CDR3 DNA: TGTGCCAGTAGTACGACAGGGATGAACACTGAAGCTTTCTTT. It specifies CASSTTGMNTEAFF.

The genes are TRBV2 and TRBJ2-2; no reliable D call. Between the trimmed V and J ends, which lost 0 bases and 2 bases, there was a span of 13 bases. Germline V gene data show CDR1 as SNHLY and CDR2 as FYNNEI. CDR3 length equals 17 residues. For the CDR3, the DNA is TGTGCCAGCAGTGAAGCTGTGTGGCAGACTAACACCGGGGAGCTGTTTTTT. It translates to CASSEAVWQTNTGELFF.

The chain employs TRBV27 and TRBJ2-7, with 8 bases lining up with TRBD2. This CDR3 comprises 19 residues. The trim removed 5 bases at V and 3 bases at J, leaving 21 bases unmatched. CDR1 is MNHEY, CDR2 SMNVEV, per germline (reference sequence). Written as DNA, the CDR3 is TGTGCCAGCAGTCCCTACTTTGCGGGGGGCTCCCCATGGGTCTACGAGCAGTACTTC. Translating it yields CASSPYFAGGSPWVYEQYF.

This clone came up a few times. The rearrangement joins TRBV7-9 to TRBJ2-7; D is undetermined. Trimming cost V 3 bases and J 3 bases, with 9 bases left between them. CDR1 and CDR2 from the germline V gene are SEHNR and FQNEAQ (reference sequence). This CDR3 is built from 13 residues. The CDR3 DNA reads TGTGCCAGCAGCTTTGGGCTGGGCTACGAGCAGTACTTC. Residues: CASSFGLGYEQYF.

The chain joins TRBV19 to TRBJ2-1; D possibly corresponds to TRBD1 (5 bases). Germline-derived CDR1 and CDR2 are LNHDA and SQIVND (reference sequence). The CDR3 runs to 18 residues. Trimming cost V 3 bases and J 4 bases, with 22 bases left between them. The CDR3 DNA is TGTGCCAGTAGTATCTCAGGACAAGCACCCCCGGCATACAATGAGCAGTTCTTC. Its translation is CASSISGQAPPAYNEQFF.

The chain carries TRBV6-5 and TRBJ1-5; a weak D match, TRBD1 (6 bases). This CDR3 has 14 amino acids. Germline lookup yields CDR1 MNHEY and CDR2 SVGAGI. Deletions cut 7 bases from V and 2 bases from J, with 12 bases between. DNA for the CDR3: TGTGCCAGCACCCAAGGGGGGGGCAATCAGCCCCAGCATTTT. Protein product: CASTQGGGNQPQHF.

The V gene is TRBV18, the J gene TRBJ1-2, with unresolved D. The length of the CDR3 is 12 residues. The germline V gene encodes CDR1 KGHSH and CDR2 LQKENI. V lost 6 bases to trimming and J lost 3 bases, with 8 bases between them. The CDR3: CASSLGDYGYTF. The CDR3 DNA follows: TGTGCCAGCTCGCTCGGTGACTATGGCTACACCTTC.

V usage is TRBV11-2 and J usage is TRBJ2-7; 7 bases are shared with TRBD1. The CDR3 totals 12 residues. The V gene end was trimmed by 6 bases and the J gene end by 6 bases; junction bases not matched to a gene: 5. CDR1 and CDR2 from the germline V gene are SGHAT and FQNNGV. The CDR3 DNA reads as TGTGCCAGCAGAGCAACAGGGGTCGAGCAGTACTTC. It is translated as CASRATGVEQYF.

The CDR3 protein is CASSPTSGGYNEQFF. The CDR3 region has the DNA TGTGCCAGTAGCCCGACTAGCGGGGGGTACAATGAGCAGTTCTTC. The chain recombines TRBV19 with TRBJ2-1; TRBD2 agrees at 13 bases. The CDR3 is 15 amino acids. Germline V CDR1 and CDR2: LNHDA, SQIVND (reference sequence). Germline trimming cut 6 bases from V and 4 bases from J; bases unmatched to any gene: 3.

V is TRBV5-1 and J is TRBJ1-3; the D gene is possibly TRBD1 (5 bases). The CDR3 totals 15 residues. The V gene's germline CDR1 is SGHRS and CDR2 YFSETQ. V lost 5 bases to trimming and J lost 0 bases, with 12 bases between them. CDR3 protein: CASRPTGVSGNTIYF. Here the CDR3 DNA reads TGCGCCAGCAGACCCACAGGTGTCTCTGGAAACACCATATATTTT.